Reported below is one TCR beta chain. The sample holds many counts of this clonotype. There is no known antigen for this receptor. No clone much larger than this one lies a single base away; base qualities are absent. These data are taken from a study of T-cell memory formation after mild COVID-19 (dated by TCRdb to the early 2020s). A note on the overall study: TCR sequence clusters from the two donors were largely donor specific. Longitudinal TCRalpha and TCRbeta repertoire sequencing tracked T-cell clones expanding and contracting after mild COVID-19 in a couple of donors. Two young, previously healthy adult volunteers made up the cohort, one male and one female.

Ficoll-Paque density gradient centrifugation was used to isolate PBMCs. The sequencing machine was an Illumina NovaSeq 6000. TCRalpha and TCRbeta cDNA libraries were constructed by 5'RACE with constant-segment primers, with sample barcodes and unique molecular identifiers being introduced. Trizol reagent was used to extract RNA from every sample. Library amplification was performed in two PCR steps, and a second sample barcode and Illumina TruSeq adapters were introduced in the second step. Libraries were sequenced on an Illumina NovaSeq with 2 x 150 bp paired-end reads. As for how the authors treated the data: Reads were demultiplexed and collapsed into UMI-guided consensus sequences with migec v1.2.7. With mixcr v2.1.11, UMI consensuses were aligned to TRA and TRB V and J templates and assembled into clonotypes. Expanded or contracted clonotypes were those called significant by both edgeR and NoisET, with noise models trained on biological replicates. edgeR calls used a false discovery rate-adjusted p below 0.01 and a log2 fold-change threshold of 1. As an exploratory analysis of dynamics, max-normalized trajectories of the 1000 most abundant clonotypes were examined with PCA combined with hierarchical clustering. The CD4 or CD8 phenotype of responding clones was assigned using the separately sequenced CD4+ and CD8+ repertoires. The raw public reads went through TCRdb reprocessing: fastp at Q25, MiXCR clone calling, in-frame beta chains kept. Merged by CDR3 protein, the rows form single entries marked with the most common genes and DNA. TCRdb, not the authors, supplied the V and J calls. This sample comprises almost 45,000 distinct CDR3 sequences, 6.6% of them detected only once. Of the sample, 0.6% to 1% is held by the ten largest clones.

CDR1 and CDR2, per the germline V gene, are MNHEY and SVGEGT. The trim is 6 bases for V and 1 base for J, with a gap of 9 bases between the germline ends. From the cysteine through the phenylalanine, the CDR3 covers 14 amino acids. The retained sequence is limited to the CDR3, 42 bases, with the frame set at the first base. The investigation overall reported the following: Clones that contracted from day 15 to 85 showed balanced CD4/CD8 phenotypes, whereas a second wave of clones that expanded from day 15 to 37 leaned towards CD4+. The detection of some responding clones in pre-infection memory suggests that pre-existing cross-reactive memory T cells joined the SARS-CoV-2 response. Contracting CD4+ clones were found mainly in CM and EM memory subsets, while CD8+ clones were enriched in EMRA. The study covered only a couple of mild cases, and larger cohorts including severe cases with pre-infection samples were considered necessary. Whether the second-wave clones peaking on day 37 were SARS-CoV-2 specific was not confirmed.

The receptor's source is an adult who had mild COVID-19 (a few samples of this study predate the infection). The sample titles of this study are shuffled in the database, so cell type and time point are left out. The sample consisted of PBMCs or a T cell subset sorted from them (not recorded which). The V and J segments used are TRBV6-2 or TRBV6-3 and TRBJ2-2; no D gene is confidently identified. This receptor has the CDR3 CASRPLRNTGELFF. In nucleotides, the sequence is TGTGCCAGCAGACCTCTAAGGAACACCGGGGAGCTGTTTTTT.